This T cell receptor (beta chain) was observed in a study of prognosis after radiotherapy for stage I lung cancer. Study-wide background: About 13 patients had newly diagnosed primary stage I lung tumors, and five had oligometastatic NSCLC after surgical resection of the primary tumor. Every patient with non-small cell lung cancer was judged medically inoperable.

Two-round multiplex PCR on genomic DNA was the method by which TCR beta CDR3 was amplified. Round-one PCR had primers specific to each TRBV and TRBJ gene. TCRdb reprocessed the multiplex PCR reads via MiXCR and lists one record per CDR3 protein. The sample yields more than 15,000 distinct CDR3 sequences, roughly 30% seen once. This clonotype showed up many times. The antigen is not known. At both of two time points, roughly 6.4 milliliters of peripheral blood were drawn. Study-level findings and limits: Post-therapy Shannon entropy was lower in patients developing distant metastases following stereotactic body radiation therapy.

The CDR3 consists of 14 residues. CDR1 is DFQATT, CDR2 SNEGSKA, per germline (reference sequence). The V gene lost 7 bases and the J gene lost 3 bases, with 15 bases spanning the gap. The source of this sequence is a donor aged 50 or older with non-small cell lung cancer. V gene TRBV20-1 combines with J gene TRBJ1-4, with unresolved D. The sample here was PBMCs, taken before or after stereotactic body radiation therapy (not recorded which). CDR3 protein: CSVRGSLANEKLFF. The CDR3 DNA reads TGCAGTGTCAGAGGTAGTTTAGCTAATGAAAAACTGTTTTTT.